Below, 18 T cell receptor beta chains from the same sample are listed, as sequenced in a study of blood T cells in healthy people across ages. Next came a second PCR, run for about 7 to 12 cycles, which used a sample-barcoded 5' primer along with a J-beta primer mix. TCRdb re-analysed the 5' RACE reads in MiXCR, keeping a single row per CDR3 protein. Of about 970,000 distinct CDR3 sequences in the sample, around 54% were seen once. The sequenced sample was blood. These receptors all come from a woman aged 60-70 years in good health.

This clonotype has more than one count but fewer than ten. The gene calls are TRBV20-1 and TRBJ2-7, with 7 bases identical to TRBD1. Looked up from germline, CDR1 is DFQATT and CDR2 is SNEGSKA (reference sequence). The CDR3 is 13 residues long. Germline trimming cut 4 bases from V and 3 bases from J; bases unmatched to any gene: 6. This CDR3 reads CSAMPRGLYEQYF. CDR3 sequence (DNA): TGCAGTGCTATGCCAAGGGGGCTCTACGAGCAGTACTTC.

CDR3 sequence reads: CASRGLGDYEQYF. CDR3 DNA: TGTGCCAGCCGAGGATTGGGAGACTACGAACAGTACTTC. The chain joins TRBV27 to TRBJ2-4; TRBD2 is a possible D gene (5 bases). Germline values: CDR1 MNHEY, CDR2 SMNVEV (reference sequence). The CDR3 totals 13 residues. V was trimmed by 8 bases and J by 13 bases, leaving 21 bases between them.

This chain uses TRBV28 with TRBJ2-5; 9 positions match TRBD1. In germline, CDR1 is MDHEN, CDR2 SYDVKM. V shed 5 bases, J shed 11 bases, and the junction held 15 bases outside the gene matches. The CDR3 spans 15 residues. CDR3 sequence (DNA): TGTGCCAGCAGTGGTGACCGGGACAGGGACAATGAGCAGTACTTC. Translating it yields CASSGDRDRDNEQYF. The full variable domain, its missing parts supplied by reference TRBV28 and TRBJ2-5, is DVKVTQSSRYLVKRTGEKVFLECVQDMDHENMFWYRQDPGLGLRLIYFSYDVKMKEKGDIPEGYSVSREKKERFSLILESASTNQTSMYLCASSGDRDRDNEQYFGPGTRLLVL.

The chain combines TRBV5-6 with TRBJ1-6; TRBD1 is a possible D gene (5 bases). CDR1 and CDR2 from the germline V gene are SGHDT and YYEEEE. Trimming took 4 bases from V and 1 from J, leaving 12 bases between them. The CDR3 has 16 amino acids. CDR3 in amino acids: CASSVGVQSYNSPLHF. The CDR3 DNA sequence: TGTGCCAGCAGCGTGGGGGTTCAATCCTATAATTCACCCCTCCACTTT.

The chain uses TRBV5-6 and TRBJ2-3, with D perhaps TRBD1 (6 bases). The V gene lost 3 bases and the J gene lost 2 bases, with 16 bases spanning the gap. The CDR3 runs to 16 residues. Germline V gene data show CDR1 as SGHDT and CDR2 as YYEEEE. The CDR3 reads CASSWDTGNPTDTQYF. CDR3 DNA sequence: TGTGCCAGCAGCTGGGATACAGGGAACCCCACAGATACGCAGTATTTT.

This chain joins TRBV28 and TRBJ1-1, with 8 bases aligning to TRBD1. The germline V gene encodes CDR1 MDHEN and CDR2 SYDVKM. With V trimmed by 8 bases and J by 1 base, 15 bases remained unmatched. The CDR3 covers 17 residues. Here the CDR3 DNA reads TGTGCCAGCCGACCGGCAGGGGGCCTATCTGGGAACACTGAAGCTTTCTTT. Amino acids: CASRPAGGLSGNTEAFF.

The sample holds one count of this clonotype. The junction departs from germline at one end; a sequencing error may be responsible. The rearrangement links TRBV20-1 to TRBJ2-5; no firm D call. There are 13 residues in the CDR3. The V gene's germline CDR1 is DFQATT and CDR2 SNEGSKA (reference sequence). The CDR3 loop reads CSASRHSSQTRYF. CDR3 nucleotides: TGCAGTGCAAGCCGCCATAGCTCCCAGACCCGGTACTTC.

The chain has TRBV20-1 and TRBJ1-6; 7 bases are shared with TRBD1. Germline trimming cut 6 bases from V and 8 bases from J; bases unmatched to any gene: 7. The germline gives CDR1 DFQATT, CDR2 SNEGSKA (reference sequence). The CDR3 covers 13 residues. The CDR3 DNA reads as TGCAGTGCGAGGGGACAGCCGGATTCACCCCTCCACTTT. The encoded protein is CSARGQPDSPLHF.

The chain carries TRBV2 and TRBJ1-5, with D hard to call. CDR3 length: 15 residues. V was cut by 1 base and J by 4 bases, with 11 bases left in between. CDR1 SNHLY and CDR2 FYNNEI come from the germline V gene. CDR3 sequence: CASSEGDLINQPQHF. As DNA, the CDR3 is TGTGCCAGCAGTGAAGGTGACTTGATAAATCAGCCCCAGCATTTT.

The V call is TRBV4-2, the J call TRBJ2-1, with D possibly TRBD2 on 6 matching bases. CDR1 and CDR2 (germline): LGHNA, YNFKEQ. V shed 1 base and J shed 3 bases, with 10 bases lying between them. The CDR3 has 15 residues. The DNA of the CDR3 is TGTGCCAGCAGCCAAGTCGTCGGGGGCTACAATGAGCAGTTCTTC. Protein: CASSQVVGGYNEQFF.

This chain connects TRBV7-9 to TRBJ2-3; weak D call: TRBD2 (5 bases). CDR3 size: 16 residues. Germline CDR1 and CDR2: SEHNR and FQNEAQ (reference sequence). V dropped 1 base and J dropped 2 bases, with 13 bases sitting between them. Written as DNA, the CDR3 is TGTGCCAGCAGCTTAGTTGTGGGAGCGCCCACAGATACGCAGTATTTT. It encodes CASSLVVGAPTDTQYF.

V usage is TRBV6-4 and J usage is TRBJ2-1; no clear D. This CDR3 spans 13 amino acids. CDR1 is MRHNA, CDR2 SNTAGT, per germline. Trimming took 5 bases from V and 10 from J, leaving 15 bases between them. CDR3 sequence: CASSYELAMEQFF. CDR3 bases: TGTGCCAGCAGTTATGAACTGGCTATGGAGCAGTTCTTC.

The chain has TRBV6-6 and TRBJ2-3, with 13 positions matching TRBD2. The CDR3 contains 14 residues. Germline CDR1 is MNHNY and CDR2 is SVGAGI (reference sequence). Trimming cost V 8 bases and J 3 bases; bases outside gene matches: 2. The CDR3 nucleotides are TGTGCCAGCGGACTAGCGGGAGCGACAGATACGCAGTATTTT. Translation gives CASGLAGATDTQYF.

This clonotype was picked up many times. DNA of the CDR3: TGTGCCAGCGCGAAGGGATCAGAGACCCAGTACTTC. Translated: CASAKGSETQYF. The V gene is TRBV9, the J gene TRBJ2-5; D remains ambiguous. Trimming left V 7 bases short and J 4 bases short, with 11 bases between. Per germline, CDR1 SGDLS and CDR2 YYNGEE. The CDR3 length is 12 residues.

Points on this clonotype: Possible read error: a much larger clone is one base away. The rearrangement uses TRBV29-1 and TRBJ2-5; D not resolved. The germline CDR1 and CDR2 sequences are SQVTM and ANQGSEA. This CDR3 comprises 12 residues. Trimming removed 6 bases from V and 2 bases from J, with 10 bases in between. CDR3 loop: CSVSRWQETQYF. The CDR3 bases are TGCAGCGTGTCGAGGTGGCAAGAGACCCAGTACTTC.

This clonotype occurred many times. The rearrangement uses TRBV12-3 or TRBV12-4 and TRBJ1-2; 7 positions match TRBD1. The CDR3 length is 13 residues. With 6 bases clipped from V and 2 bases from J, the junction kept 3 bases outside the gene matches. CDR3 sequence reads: CASSRQGNYGYTF. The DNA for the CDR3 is TGTGCCAGCAGCCGACAGGGCAACTATGGCTACACCTTC.

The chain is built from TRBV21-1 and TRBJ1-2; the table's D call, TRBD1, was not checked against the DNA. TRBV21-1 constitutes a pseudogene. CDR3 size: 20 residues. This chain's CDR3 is CASSKKGGGPQGRSNYGYTF. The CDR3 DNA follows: TGTGCCAGCAGCAAAAAGGGGGGGGGACCACAGGGAAGGTCGAACTATGGCTACACCTTC.

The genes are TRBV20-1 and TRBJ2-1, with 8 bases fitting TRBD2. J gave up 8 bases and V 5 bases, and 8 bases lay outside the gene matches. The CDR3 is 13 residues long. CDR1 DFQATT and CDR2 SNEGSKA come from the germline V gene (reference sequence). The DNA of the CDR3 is TGCAGTGCTGCAAGCGGGGGTTACGATGAGCAGTTCTTC. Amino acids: CSAASGGYDEQFF.